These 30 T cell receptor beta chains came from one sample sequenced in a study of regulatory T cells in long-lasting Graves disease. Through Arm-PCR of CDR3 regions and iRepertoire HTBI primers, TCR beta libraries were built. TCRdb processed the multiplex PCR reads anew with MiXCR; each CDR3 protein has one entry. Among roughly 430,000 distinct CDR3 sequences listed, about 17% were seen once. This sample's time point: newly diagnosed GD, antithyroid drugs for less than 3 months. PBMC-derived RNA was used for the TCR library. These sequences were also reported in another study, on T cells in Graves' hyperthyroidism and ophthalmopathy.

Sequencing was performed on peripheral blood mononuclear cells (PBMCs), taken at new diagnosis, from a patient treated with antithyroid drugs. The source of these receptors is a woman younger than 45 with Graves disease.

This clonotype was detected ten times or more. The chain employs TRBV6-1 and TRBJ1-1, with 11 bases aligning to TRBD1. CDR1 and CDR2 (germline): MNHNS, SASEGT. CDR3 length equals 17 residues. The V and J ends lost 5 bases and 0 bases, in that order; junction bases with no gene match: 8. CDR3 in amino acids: CASSPPGQGALNTEAFF. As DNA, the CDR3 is TGTGCCAGCAGTCCCCCCGGACAGGGGGCCCTGAACACTGAAGCTTTCTTT.

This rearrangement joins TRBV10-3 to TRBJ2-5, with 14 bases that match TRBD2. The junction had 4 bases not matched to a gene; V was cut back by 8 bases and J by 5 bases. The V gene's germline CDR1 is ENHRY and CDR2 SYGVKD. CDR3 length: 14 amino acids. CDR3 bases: TGTGCCATCGGGGGACTAGCGGGAGTCGAGACCCAGTACTTC. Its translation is CAIGGLAGVETQYF.

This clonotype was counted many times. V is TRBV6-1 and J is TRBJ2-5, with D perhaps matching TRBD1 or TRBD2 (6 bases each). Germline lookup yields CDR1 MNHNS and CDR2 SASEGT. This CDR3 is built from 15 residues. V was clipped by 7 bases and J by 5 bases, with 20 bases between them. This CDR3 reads CASKQWDSTGETQYF. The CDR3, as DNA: TGTGCCAGCAAACAATGGGACTCCACAGGGGAGACCCAGTACTTC.

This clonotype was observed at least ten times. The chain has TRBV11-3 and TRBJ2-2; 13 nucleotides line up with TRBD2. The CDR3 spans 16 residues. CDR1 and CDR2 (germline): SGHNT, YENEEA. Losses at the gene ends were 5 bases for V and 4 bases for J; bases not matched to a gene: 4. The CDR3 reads CASSPGTSGITGELFF. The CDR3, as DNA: TGTGCCAGCAGCCCAGGGACTAGCGGGATCACCGGGGAGCTGTTTTTT.

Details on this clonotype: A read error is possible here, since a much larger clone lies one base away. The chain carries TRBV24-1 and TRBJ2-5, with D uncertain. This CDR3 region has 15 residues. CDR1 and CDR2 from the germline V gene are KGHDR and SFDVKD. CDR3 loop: CATSDGRPYQGTQYF. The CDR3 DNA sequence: TGTGCCACCAGTGATGGCAGACCGTACCAAGGGACCCAGTACTTC.

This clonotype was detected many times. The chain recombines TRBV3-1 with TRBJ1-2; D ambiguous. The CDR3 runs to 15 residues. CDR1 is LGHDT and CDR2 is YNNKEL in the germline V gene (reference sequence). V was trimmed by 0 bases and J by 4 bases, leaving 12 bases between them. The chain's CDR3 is CASSQDSAVGYGYTF. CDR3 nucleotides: TGTGCCAGCAGCCAAGATTCCGCGGTGGGCTATGGCTACACCTTC.

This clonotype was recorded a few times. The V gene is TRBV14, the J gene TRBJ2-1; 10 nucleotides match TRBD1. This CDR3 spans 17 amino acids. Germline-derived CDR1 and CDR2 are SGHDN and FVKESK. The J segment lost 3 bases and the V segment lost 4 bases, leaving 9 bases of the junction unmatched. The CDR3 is CASSPGTGEKGYNEQFF. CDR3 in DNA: TGTGCCAGCAGCCCCGGGACAGGGGAAAAAGGCTACAATGAGCAGTTCTTC.

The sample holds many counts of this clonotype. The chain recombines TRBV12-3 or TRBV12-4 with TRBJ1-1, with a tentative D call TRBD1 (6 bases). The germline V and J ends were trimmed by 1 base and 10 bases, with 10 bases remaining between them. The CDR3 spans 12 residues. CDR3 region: CASSLGTGPAFF. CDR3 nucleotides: TGTGCCAGCAGTTTAGGTACAGGGCCAGCTTTCTTT.

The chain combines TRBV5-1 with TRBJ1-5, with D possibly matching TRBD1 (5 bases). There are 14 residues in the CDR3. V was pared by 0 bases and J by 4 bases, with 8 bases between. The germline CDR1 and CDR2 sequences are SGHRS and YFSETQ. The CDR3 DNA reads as TGCGCCAGCAGCTTGGAAGGACAAAATCAGCCCCAGCATTTT. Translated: CASSLEGQNQPQHF.

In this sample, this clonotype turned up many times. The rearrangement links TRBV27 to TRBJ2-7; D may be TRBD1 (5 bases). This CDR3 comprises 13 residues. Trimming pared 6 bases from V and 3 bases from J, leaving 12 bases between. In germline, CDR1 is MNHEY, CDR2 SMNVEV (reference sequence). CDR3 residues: CASRAGHVYEQYF. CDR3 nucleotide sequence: TGTGCCAGCAGAGCAGGACATGTCTACGAGCAGTACTTC.

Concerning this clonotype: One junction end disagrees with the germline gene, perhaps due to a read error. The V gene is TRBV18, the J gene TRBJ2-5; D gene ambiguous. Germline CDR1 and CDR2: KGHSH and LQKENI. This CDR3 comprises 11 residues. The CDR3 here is CASSPEETLYF. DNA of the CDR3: TGTGCCAGCTCACCCGAAGAGACCCTGTACTTC.

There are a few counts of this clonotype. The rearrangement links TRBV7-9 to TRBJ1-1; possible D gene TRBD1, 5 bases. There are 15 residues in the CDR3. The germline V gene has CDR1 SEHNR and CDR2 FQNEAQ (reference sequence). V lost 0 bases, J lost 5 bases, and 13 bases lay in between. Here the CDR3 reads CASSLARQGNTEAFF. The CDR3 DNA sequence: TGTGCCAGCAGCTTAGCTCGGCAGGGCAATACTGAAGCTTTCTTT.

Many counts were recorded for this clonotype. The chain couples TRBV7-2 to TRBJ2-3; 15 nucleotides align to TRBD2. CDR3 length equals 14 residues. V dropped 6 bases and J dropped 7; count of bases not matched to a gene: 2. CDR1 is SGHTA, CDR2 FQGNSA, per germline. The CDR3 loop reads CASSGLAGGHTQYF. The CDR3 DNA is TGTGCCAGCAGTGGACTAGCGGGAGGGCATACGCAGTATTTT.

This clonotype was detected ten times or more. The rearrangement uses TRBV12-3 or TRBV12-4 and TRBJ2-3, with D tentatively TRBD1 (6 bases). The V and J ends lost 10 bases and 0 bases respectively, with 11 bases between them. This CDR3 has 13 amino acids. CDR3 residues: CAIGTYSTDTQYF. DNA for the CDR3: TGTGCCATAGGGACATATAGCACAGATACGCAGTATTTT.

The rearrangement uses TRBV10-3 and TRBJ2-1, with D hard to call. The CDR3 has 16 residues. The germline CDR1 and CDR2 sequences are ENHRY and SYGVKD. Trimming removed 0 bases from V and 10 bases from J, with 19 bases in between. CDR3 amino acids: CAISESFVGTHEEQFF. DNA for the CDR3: TGTGCCATCAGTGAGTCCTTTGTGGGAACCCATGAAGAGCAGTTCTTC.

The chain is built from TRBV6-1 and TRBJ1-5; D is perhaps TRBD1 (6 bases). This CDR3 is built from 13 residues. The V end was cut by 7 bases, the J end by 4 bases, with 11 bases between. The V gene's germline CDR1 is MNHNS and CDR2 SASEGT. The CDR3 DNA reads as TGTGCCAGCAAAGGACAGTGGAATCAGCCCCAGCATTTT. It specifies CASKGQWNQPQHF.

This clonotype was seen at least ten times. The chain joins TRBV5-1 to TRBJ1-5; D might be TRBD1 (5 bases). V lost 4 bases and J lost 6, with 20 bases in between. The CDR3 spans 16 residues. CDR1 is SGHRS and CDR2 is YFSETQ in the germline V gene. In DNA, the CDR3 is TGCGCCAGCAGCCCCGCTCCCGGAGGGGCTGGTCAGCCCCAGCATTTT. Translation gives CASSPAPGGAGQPQHF.

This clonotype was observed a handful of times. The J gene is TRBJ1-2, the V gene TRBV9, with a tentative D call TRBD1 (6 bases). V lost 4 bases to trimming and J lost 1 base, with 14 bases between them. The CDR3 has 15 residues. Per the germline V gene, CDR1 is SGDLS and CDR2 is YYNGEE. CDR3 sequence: CASSSSGGLNYGYTF. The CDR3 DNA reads TGTGCCAGCAGCTCCAGCGGGGGCCTTAACTATGGCTACACCTTC.

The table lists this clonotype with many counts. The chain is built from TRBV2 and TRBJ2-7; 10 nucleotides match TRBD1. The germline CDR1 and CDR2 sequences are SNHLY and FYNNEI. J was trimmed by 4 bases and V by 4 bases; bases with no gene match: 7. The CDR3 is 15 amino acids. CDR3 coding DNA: TGTGCCAGCAGTGTGGGACAGGGGTCCCTTTACGAGCAGTACTTC. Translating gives CASSVGQGSLYEQYF.

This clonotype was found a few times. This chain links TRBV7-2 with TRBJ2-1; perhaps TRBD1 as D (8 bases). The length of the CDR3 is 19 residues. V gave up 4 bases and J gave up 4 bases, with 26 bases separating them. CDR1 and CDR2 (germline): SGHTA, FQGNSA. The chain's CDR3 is CASSSNRGAGGGPYNEQFF. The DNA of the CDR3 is TGTGCCAGCAGCTCCAACCGGGGGGCAGGGGGCGGGCCATACAATGAGCAGTTCTTC.

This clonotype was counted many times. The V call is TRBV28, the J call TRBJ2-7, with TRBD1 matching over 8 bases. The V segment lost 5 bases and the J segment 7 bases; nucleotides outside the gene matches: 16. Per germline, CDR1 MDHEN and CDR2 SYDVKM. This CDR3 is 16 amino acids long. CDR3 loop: CASSLDPGQATGEQYF. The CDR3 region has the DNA TGTGCCAGCAGTCTCGACCCGGGACAGGCGACAGGGGAGCAGTACTTC.

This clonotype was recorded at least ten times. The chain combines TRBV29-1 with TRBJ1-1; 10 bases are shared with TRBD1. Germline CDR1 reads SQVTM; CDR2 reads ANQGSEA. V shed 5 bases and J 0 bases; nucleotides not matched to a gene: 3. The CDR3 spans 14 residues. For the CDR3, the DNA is TGCAGCGTTCAAGGGACAGGGGTGAACACTGAAGCTTTCTTT. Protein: CSVQGTGVNTEAFF. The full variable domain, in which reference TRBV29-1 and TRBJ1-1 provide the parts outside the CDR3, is SAVISQKPSRDICQRGTSLTIQCQVDSQVTMMFWYRQQPGQSLTLIATANQGSEATYESGFVIDKFPISRPNLTFSTLTVSNMSPEDSSIYLCSVQGTGVNTEAFFGQGTRLTVV.

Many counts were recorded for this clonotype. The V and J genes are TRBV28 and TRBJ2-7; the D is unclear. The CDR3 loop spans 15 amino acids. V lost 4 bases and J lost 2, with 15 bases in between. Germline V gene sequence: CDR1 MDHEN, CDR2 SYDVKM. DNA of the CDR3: TGTGCCAGCAGTTCAAATTTGGCCCCGGCCTACGAGCAGTACTTC. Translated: CASSSNLAPAYEQYF.

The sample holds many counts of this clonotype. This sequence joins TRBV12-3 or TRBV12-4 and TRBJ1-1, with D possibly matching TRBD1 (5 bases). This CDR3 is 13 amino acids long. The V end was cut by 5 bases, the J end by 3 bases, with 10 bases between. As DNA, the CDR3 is TGTGCCAGCAGTCAATTACAGGACACTGAAGCTTTCTTT. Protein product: CASSQLQDTEAFF.

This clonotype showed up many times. CDR3 region: CASSQELSRRDQGGELFF. CDR3 coding DNA: TGTGCCAGCAGCCAAGAGTTGTCTAGAAGGGATCAAGGCGGGGAGCTGTTTTTT. The V gene is TRBV3-1, the J gene TRBJ2-2; D is unclear. V lost 0 bases, J lost 7 bases, and 21 bases lay in between. There are 18 residues in the CDR3. CDR1 is LGHDT, CDR2 YNNKEL, per germline (reference sequence).

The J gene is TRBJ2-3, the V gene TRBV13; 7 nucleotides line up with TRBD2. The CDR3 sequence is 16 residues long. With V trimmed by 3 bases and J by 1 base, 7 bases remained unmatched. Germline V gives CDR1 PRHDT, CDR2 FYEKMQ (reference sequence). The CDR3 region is CASSFRVAGGTDTQYF. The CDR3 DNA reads TGTGCCAGCAGCTTTAGGGTCGCGGGAGGCACAGATACGCAGTATTTT.

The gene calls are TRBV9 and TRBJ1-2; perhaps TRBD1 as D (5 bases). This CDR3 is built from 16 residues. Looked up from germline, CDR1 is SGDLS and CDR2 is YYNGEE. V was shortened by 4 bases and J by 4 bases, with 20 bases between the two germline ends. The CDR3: CASSPGGGMLAYGYTF. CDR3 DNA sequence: TGTGCCAGCAGCCCCGGGGGAGGGATGCTTGCCTATGGCTACACCTTC.

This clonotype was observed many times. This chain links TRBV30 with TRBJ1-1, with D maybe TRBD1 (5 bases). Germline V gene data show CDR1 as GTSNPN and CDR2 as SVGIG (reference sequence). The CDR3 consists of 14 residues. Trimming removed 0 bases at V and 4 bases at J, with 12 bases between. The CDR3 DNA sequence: TGTGCCTGGAGTGTACGGGGCAGGGCCACTGAAGCTTTCTTT. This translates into CAWSVRGRATEAFF.

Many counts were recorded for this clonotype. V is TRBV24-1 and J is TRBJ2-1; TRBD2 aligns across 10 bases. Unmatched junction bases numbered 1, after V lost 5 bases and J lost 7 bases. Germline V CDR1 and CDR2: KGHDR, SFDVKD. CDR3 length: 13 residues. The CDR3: CATSGSGRNEQFF. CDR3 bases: TGTGCCACCAGTGGTAGCGGGAGGAATGAGCAGTTCTTC.

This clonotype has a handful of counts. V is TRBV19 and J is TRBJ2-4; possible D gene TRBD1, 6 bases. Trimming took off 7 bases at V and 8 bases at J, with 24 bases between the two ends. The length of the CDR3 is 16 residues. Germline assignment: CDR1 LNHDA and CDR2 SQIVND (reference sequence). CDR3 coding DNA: TGTGCCAGTACCCCGAGGGGGTCATGGGTGTACGACATTCAGTACTTC. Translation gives CASTPRGSWVYDIQYF.